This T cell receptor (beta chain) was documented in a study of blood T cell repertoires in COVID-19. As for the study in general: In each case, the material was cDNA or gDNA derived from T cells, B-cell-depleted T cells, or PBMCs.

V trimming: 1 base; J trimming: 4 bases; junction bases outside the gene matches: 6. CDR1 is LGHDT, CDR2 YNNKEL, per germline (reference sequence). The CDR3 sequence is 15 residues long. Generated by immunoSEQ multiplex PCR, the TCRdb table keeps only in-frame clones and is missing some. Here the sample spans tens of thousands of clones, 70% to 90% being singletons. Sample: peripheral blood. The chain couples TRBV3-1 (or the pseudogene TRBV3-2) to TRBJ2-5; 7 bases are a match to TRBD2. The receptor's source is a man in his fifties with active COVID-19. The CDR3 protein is CASSQGRPGGETQYF. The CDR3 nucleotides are TGTGCCAGCAGCCAAGGCCGGCCGGGAGGAGAGACCCAGTACTTC.